The 24 T cell receptor beta chains below all came from one sample that was sequenced in a study of cytomegalovirus exposure and HLA in healthy donors. Use of 60 Vbeta and 13 Jbeta primers characterized the PCR. Sequencing was performed with immunoSEQ multiplex PCR; in TCRdb, only in-frame clones are kept and a portion is missing. The data contain fewer than 140,000 clones, about two thirds of them singletons. The specimen sequenced was PBMCs. The receptors derive from a boy aged 5 to 17 in good health and CMV-seronegative.

This clone was seen a handful of times. The chain employs TRBV18 and TRBJ1-5; 9 bases match TRBD1. The CDR3 totals 17 residues. CDR1 is KGHSH and CDR2 is LQKENI in the germline V gene. V trimming: 0 bases; J trimming: 3 bases; junction bases outside the gene matches: 6. The CDR3 region is CASSPPATGGLNQPQHF. CDR3 DNA: TGTGCCAGCTCACCACCGGCGACAGGGGGGCTCAATCAGCCCCAGCATTTT.

In DNA, the CDR3 is TGTGCCAGCAAGCGGGGGGAATCCGAAAAACTGTTTTTT. Protein: CASKRGESEKLFF. The gene calls are TRBV2 and TRBJ1-4; tentatively, D is TRBD1 (5 bases). Germline V gene lookup returns CDR1 SNHLY and CDR2 FYNNEI. V was pared by 7 bases and J by 8 bases, with 14 bases between. This CDR3 contains 13 residues. Filled out from reference TRBV2 and TRBJ1-4, the complete variable domain reads EPEVTQTPSHQVTQMGQEVILRCVPISNHLYFYWYRQILGQKVEFLVSFYNNEISEKSEIFDDQFSVERPDGSNFTLKIRSTKLEDSAMYFCASKRGESEKLFFGSGTQLSVL.

The rearrangement uses TRBV14 and TRBJ2-5, with TRBD1 matching over 8 bases. This CDR3 is 16 amino acids long. CDR1 SGHDN and CDR2 FVKESK come from the germline V gene. V was clipped by 0 bases and J by 5 bases; unmatched bases: 8. CDR3 residues: CASSQEGTGPLETQYF. CDR3 bases: TGTGCCAGCAGCCAAGAAGGGACAGGTCCTCTGGAGACCCAGTACTTC. The entire variable domain, with the rest obtained from reference TRBV14 and TRBJ2-5, is as follows: EAGVTQFPSHSVIEKGQTVTLRCDPISGHDNLYWYRRVMGKEIKFLLHFVKESKQDESGMPNNRFLAERTGGTYSTLKVQPAELEDSGVYFCASSQEGTGPLETQYFGPGTRLLVL.

V is TRBV10-3 and J is TRBJ1-2, with a weak D call TRBD1 (6 bases). This CDR3 spans 15 amino acids. The V gene's germline CDR1 is ENHRY and CDR2 SYGVKD. Trimming removed 6 bases at V and 0 bases at J, with 14 bases between. The CDR3: CAISPAGTSNYGYTF. In DNA, the CDR3 is TGTGCCATCAGCCCTGCTGGGACATCTAACTATGGCTACACCTTC.

This sequence joins TRBV28 and TRBJ2-7; 8 nucleotides agree with TRBD2. The CDR3 runs 14 residues. The germline V gene has CDR1 MDHEN and CDR2 SYDVKM. Losses at the gene ends were 6 bases for V and 2 bases for J; bases not matched to a gene: 6. The CDR3 region has the DNA TGTGCCAGCAGACGACAGCGGGGGACCTACGAGCAGTACTTC. Translated: CASRRQRGTYEQYF.

This clone was seen more than once but under ten times. CDR3 residues: CASSVASGAGTYNEQFF. In DNA, the CDR3 is TGTGCCAGCAGCGTAGCATCGGGAGCGGGGACCTACAATGAGCAGTTCTTC. J is TRBJ2-1 and V is TRBV9; 7 positions agree with TRBD2. The germline CDR1 and CDR2 sequences are SGDLS and YYNGEE. The CDR3 is 17 amino acids. V was pared by 0 bases and J by 2 bases, with 8 bases of the junction left unmatched.

This clone has a single count. This rearrangement joins TRBV14 to TRBJ2-7; TRBD1 matches 8 bases. Germline assignment: CDR1 SGHDN and CDR2 FVKESK. CDR3 length: 14 residues. J lost 0 bases, V lost 9 bases, and 7 bases had no gene match. The CDR3 loop is CARPSQGVSYEQYF. CDR3 nucleotides: TGTGCCAGACCTTCACAGGGGGTCTCCTACGAGCAGTACTTC.

The chain combines TRBV30 with TRBJ2-7; 7 bases line up with TRBD1. There are 11 residues in the CDR3. The J segment lost 7 bases and the V segment lost 6 bases, leaving 6 bases of the junction unmatched. Germline V lookup: CDR1 GTSNPN, CDR2 SVGIG (reference sequence). CDR3 in amino acids: CACYRGGEQYF. The CDR3 nucleotides are TGTGCCTGCTACAGGGGTGGAGAGCAGTACTTC.

This rearrangement joins TRBV6-5 to TRBJ1-5; D perhaps matches TRBD1 (6 bases). Germline CDR1 reads MNHEY; CDR2 reads SVGAGI. Trimming stripped 2 bases from V and 6 bases from J, with 14 bases between. This CDR3 is built from 15 residues. DNA of the CDR3: TGTGCCAGCAGTTACGAGGCAGGGGTCGGTCAGCCCCAGCATTTT. This translates into CASSYEAGVGQPQHF.

This chain connects TRBV6-5 to TRBJ1-5, with D possibly matching TRBD1 (5 bases). Germline V lookup: CDR1 MNHEY, CDR2 SVGAGI. V was clipped by 7 bases and J by 5 bases, with 15 bases between them. The CDR3 contains 14 residues. CDR3 nucleotides: TGTGCCAGCACCCCGGGGAGGGGACATCAGCCCCAGCATTTT. It yields the protein CASTPGRGHQPQHF.

The chain has TRBV27 and TRBJ1-2; no firm D call. The CDR3 spans 13 residues. Germline CDR1 is MNHEY and CDR2 is SMNVEV (reference sequence). The V end was cut by 0 bases, the J end by 7 bases, with 9 bases between. CDR3 amino acids: CASSLSHVRGYTF. The CDR3 nucleotides read TGTGCCAGCAGTTTATCCCACGTGCGTGGCTACACCTTC.

The CDR3 loop reads CASSQDPGEEKLFF. For the CDR3, the DNA is TGCGCCAGCAGCCAAGATCCAGGTGAAGAAAAACTGTTTTTT. The chain employs TRBV4-1 and TRBJ1-4; D remains unclear. Germline lookup yields CDR1 MGHRA and CDR2 YSYEKL. The CDR3 totals 14 residues. V was trimmed by 0 bases and J by 8 bases, leaving 10 bases between them.

The chain carries TRBV5-1 and TRBJ2-3; the match to TRBD2 covers 8 bases. The CDR3 extends over 14 amino acids. V lost 5 bases and J lost 5; bases outside the gene matches: 7. Germline V gene sequence: CDR1 SGHRS, CDR2 YFSETQ. The CDR3 bases are TGCGCCAGCAGGGTTGCGGGAGGAGGAGATACGCAGTATTTT. Encoded protein: CASRVAGGGDTQYF.

This chain joins TRBV18 and TRBJ2-7; D remains ambiguous. Between the trimmed V and J ends, which lost 2 bases and 7 bases, there was a span of 12 bases. This CDR3 is built from 13 residues. Germline CDR1 KGHSH, CDR2 LQKENI. This chain's CDR3 is CASSPWSPREQYF. The CDR3 DNA is TGTGCCAGCTCACCATGGTCTCCTAGGGAGCAGTACTTC.

This clone was found a few times. The chain links TRBV28 to TRBJ2-7; D may be TRBD2 (6 bases). CDR3 length: 17 residues. Trimming removed 3 bases from V and 0 bases from J, with 18 bases in between. Germline V gene sequence: CDR1 MDHEN, CDR2 SYDVKM. CDR3 in DNA: TGTGCCAGCAGTTTGCCCACCGGGACTCATTACTCCTACGAGCAGTACTTC. This sequence encodes CASSLPTGTHYSYEQYF.

The gene calls are TRBV30 and TRBJ1-1; 9 positions match TRBD1. This CDR3 has 15 amino acids. After removal of 3 bases from V and 0 bases from J, the junction contained 5 bases not matched to a gene. Germline CDR1 GTSNPN, CDR2 SVGIG (reference sequence). The CDR3 here is CAWRGQGRVNTEAFF. The CDR3 DNA sequence: TGTGCCTGGAGGGGACAGGGTAGGGTGAACACTGAAGCTTTCTTT.

This chain links TRBV15 with TRBJ1-4; perhaps TRBD1 as D (6 bases). Trimming shortened V by 8 bases and J by 7 bases, and 11 bases separated the two germline ends. CDR1 is LNHNV and CDR2 is YYDKDF in the germline V gene (reference sequence). This CDR3 is built from 12 residues. As DNA, the CDR3 is TGTGCCACCTCCAGGGGCCCTGAAAAACTGTTTTTT. Its translation: CATSRGPEKLFF.

This clone occurred a few times. The chain has TRBV5-1 and TRBJ2-7; 8 bases match TRBD1. Per the germline V gene, CDR1 is SGHRS and CDR2 is YFSETQ. The ends lost 3 bases at V and 0 bases at J; junction bases unmatched: 2. This CDR3 comprises 14 residues. In DNA form, the CDR3 reads TGCGCCAGCAGCTCGACAGGGGCCTCCTACGAGCAGTACTTC. Protein product: CASSSTGASYEQYF.

The V and J genes are TRBV4-1 and TRBJ2-1, with D uncertain. Germline values: CDR1 MGHRA, CDR2 YSYEKL. Deletions cut 0 bases from V and 0 bases from J, with 12 bases between. The CDR3 sequence is 17 residues long. CDR3 sequence (DNA): TGCGCCAGCAGCCAAGATCCCGACTTAAGCTCCTACAATGAGCAGTTCTTC. Its translation: CASSQDPDLSSYNEQFF.

The rearrangement joins TRBV11-2 to TRBJ2-3; the D gene is possibly TRBD1 (6 bases). V lost 4 bases to trimming and J lost 5 bases, with 13 bases between them. CDR1 is SGHAT and CDR2 is FQNNGV in the germline V gene. The CDR3 is made up of 14 amino acids. The CDR3, as DNA: TGTGCCAGCAGCTCCCAGGGGCTTGGAGATACGCAGTATTTT. It yields the protein CASSSQGLGDTQYF. The full variable domain, in which reference TRBV11-2 and TRBJ2-3 provide the parts outside the CDR3, is EAGVAQSPRYKIIEKRQSVAFWCNPISGHATLYWYQQILGQGPKLLIQFQNNGVVDDSQLPKDRFSAERLKGVDSTLKIQPAKLEDSAVYLCASSSQGLGDTQYFGPGTRLTVL.

This clone was detected only a few times. The V and J genes are TRBV10-2 and TRBJ1-1; 8 bases are shared with TRBD1. J gave up 7 bases and V 7 bases, and 11 bases lay outside the gene matches. Per germline, CDR1 WSHSY and CDR2 SAAADI. The CDR3 is 14 amino acids. The CDR3: CASTPDRARGEAFF. In nucleotides, the CDR3 is TGCGCCAGCACCCCGGACAGGGCCAGAGGTGAAGCTTTCTTT.

This chain connects TRBV2 to TRBJ2-5, with 10 bases matching TRBD2. Losses at the gene ends were 0 bases for V and 5 bases for J; bases not matched to a gene: 0. Germline V lookup: CDR1 SNHLY, CDR2 FYNNEI. This CDR3 is built from 14 residues. The CDR3 sequence: CASSEAGLAETQYF. CDR3 DNA sequence: TGTGCCAGCAGTGAAGCGGGACTAGCGGAGACCCAGTACTTC.

The chain has TRBV7-2 and TRBJ2-1; a weak D match, TRBD2 (5 bases). Between the trimmed V and J ends, which lost 4 bases and 7 bases, there was a span of 17 bases. The CDR3 contains 15 residues. Germline V gene lookup returns CDR1 SGHTA and CDR2 FQGNSA. CDR3 residues: CASSYRSSQWNEQFF. The CDR3 coding sequence is TGTGCCAGCAGCTACCGCTCTAGCCAATGGAATGAGCAGTTCTTC.

The chain recombines TRBV5-4 with TRBJ2-3; possible D gene TRBD1, 6 bases. Trimming shortened V by 2 bases and J by 3 bases, and 16 bases separated the two germline ends. This CDR3 comprises 16 residues. Germline assignment: CDR1 SGHNT and CDR2 YYREEE (reference sequence). The CDR3 protein is CASSFGGQGSTDTQYF. The DNA for the CDR3 is TGTGCCAGCAGCTTCGGTGGGCAGGGGAGTACAGATACGCAGTATTTT.